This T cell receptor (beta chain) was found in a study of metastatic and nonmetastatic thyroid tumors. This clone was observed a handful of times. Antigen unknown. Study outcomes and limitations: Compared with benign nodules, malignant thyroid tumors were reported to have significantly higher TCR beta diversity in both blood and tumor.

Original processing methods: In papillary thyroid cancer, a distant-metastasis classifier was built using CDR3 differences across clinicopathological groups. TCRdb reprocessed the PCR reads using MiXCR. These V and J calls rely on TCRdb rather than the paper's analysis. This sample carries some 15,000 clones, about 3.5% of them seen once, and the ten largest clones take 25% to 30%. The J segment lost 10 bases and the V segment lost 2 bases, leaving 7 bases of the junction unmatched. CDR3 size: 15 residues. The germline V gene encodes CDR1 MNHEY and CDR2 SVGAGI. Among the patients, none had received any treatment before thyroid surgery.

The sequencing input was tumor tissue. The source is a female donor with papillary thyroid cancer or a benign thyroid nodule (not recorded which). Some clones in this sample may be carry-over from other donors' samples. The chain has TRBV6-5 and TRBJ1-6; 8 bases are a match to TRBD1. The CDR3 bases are TGTGCCAGCAGTTACGAGGGGACAGGCTCCTCACCCCTCCACTTT. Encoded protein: CASSYEGTGSSPLHF.